A selection of T cell receptor beta chains follows, all from one sample in a study of cytomegalovirus exposure and HLA in healthy donors. Method: immunoSEQ multiplex PCR; TCRdb's copy keeps in-frame clones and lacks some. This sample has under 60,000 clones; 88% occur once, and the top ten carry less than 7%. The sample taken for sequencing was PBMCs. The receptors shown here come from a woman in her 30s in good health and CMV-seronegative. Both conserved end residues are part of each CDR3. D genes are given only for firm matches. The listing skips clone size in some rows; elsewhere it reads once, few, many or a size class.

CDR3 protein	CDR3 DNA	D gene	clone size	J gene	V gene
CASSFSYSNQPQHF	TGTGCCAGCAGTTTCTCTTATAGCAATCAGCCCCAGCATTTT	.	once	TRBJ1-5	TRBV2
CASRTPWASTDTQYF	TGTGCCAGTAGAACCCCGTGGGCTAGCACAGATACGCAGTATTTT	.	.	TRBJ2-3	TRBV19
CASSSPDRWYEQYF	TGTGCCAGTAGTTCGCCCGACAGGTGGTACGAGCAGTACTTC	.	.	TRBJ2-7	TRBV19
CASSEGGTGGTEAFF	TGTGCCAGCAGTGAAGGGGGGACAGGGGGGACTGAAGCTTTCTTT	TRBD1	few	TRBJ1-1	TRBV6-1
CASSPDREKDEKLFF	TGCGCCAGCAGCCCAGACAGGGAAAAAGATGAAAAACTGTTTTTT	TRBD1	.	TRBJ1-4	TRBV4-1
CASYRDRGTEAFF	TGTGCCAGCTACCGAGACAGGGGGACTGAAGCTTTCTTT	TRBD1	.	TRBJ1-1	TRBV6-1
CASSPSGLMNTEAFF	TGTGCCAGCAGCCCTTCAGGGCTCATGAACACTGAAGCTTTCTTT	.	.	TRBJ1-1	TRBV6-5
CASSSGFGTPLSYEQYF	TGTGCCAGCAGCTCCGGGTTTGGGACACCACTCTCCTACGAGCAGTACTTC	.	few	TRBJ2-7	TRBV7-9
CASIPPGTGSSYNEQFF	TGCGCCAGCATCCCGCCGGGCACAGGGAGCTCCTACAATGAGCAGTTCTTC	.	.	TRBJ2-1	TRBV5-1
CASSDPLAGGPETQYF	TGTGCCAGCAGTGACCCGCTAGCGGGAGGGCCAGAGACCCAGTACTTC	TRBD2	.	TRBJ2-5	TRBV6-4
CASSRAAFSTDTQYF	TGTGCCAGCAGCCGAGCGGCATTTAGCACAGATACGCAGTATTTT	.	.	TRBJ2-3	TRBV7-6
CASSLWTGESGYTF	TGTGCCAGCAGCTTGTGGACAGGGGAAAGTGGCTACACCTTC	TRBD1	.	TRBJ1-2	TRBV7-8
CASSFAGASNQPQHF	TGTGCCAGCAGTTTCGCGGGAGCTAGCAATCAGCCCCAGCATTTT	.	.	TRBJ1-5	TRBV28
CASSPPGDSYGYTF	TGTGCCAGCTCACCACCTGGGGACAGCTATGGCTACACCTTC	TRBD1	.	TRBJ1-2	TRBV18
CASSQELAAYNEQFF	TGCGCCAGCAGCCAAGAACTAGCGGCGTACAATGAGCAGTTCTTC	TRBD2	.	TRBJ2-1	TRBV4-3
CASWVGTGSNEQFF	TGCGCCAGCTGGGTTGGGACAGGGTCCAATGAGCAGTTCTTC	TRBD1	many	TRBJ2-1	TRBV5-1
CASSEEGGSTDTQYF	TGTGCCAGCAGTGAAGAAGGCGGGAGCACAGATACGCAGTATTTT	.	.	TRBJ2-3	TRBV2
CASSYYPGRGLEQYF	TGTGCCAGCAGTTACTACCCCGGCAGGGGGCTCGAGCAGTACTTC	TRBD1	.	TRBJ2-7	TRBV6-5
CASRIAGSNTGELFF	TGTGCCAGCAGGATAGCGGGATCGAACACCGGGGAGCTGTTTTTT	TRBD2	.	TRBJ2-2	TRBV27
CASSLAAHQLEYEQYF	TGCGCCAGCAGCTTGGCCGCGCACCAACTTGAGTACGAGCAGTACTTC	.	.	TRBJ2-7	TRBV5-1
CATQRAGFEAFF	TGTGCCACCCAACGCGCGGGTTTCGAAGCTTTCTTT	.	.	TRBJ1-1	TRBV28